The rows below give T cell receptor beta chains drawn from one sample of a study of blood T cell repertoires in COVID-19. The method was immunoSEQ multiplex PCR; TCRdb's version includes in-frame clones alone and lacks a portion of them. Of 300,000 to 450,000 clones listed, over 85% were seen once; the top ten hold 3.5% to 4%. Material: peripheral blood. Receptors were obtained from an older woman with COVID-19, enrolled during active disease. The CDR3 runs from the conserved cysteine through the conserved F or W. D genes are given only for firm matches.

v_gene	d_gene	j_gene	CDR3aa	CDR3nt
TRBV7-3	NA	TRBJ1-4	CAGRTAKNEKLFF	TGTGCCGGACGGACAGCTAAAAATGAAAAACTGTTTTTT
TRBV19	TRBD1	TRBJ1-5	CASSRQGGSNQPQHF	TGTGCCAGTAGCCGACAGGGTGGGAGCAATCAGCCCCAGCATTTT
TRBV5-6	NA	TRBJ1-2	CASSLEGAPYGYTF	TGTGCCAGCAGCTTGGAAGGGGCTCCATATGGCTACACCTTC
TRBV25-1	NA	TRBJ1-1	CASSNDMNTEAFF	TGTGCCAGCAGTAATGACATGAACACTGAAGCTTTCTTT
TRBV5-6	NA	TRBJ2-2	CASSLPGLENTGELFF	TGTGCCAGCAGCCTCCCGGGACTGGAGAACACCGGGGAGCTGTTTTTT
TRBV29-1	TRBD1	TRBJ1-1	CSAEDRDHPEAFF	TGCAGCGCAGAGGACAGGGATCATCCTGAAGCTTTCTTT
TRBV5-6	NA	TRBJ2-1	CASGSVTADHNEQFF	TGTGCCAGCGGTTCAGTCACAGCGGACCACAATGAGCAGTTCTTC
TRBV3-1/TRBV3-2	TRBD1	TRBJ2-7	CASSRTTGQLLKRQYF	TGTGCCAGCAGCCGCACGACGGGACAGCTTTTAAAGCGGCAGTACTTC
TRBV3-1/TRBV3-2	TRBD1	TRBJ2-6	CASSLRQGAQLAGANVLTF	TGTGCCAGCAGCCTCCGACAGGGGGCGCAACTAGCCGGGGCCAACGTCCTGACTTTC
TRBV6-5	NA	TRBJ2-7	CASSPWGTTYEQYF	TGTGCCAGCAGTCCTTGGGGGACAACTTACGAGCAGTACTTC
TRBV9	NA	TRBJ1-1	CASSVVGAGTEAFF	TGTGCCAGCAGCGTAGTGGGGGCGGGCACTGAAGCTTTCTTT
TRBV5-1	NA	TRBJ1-3	CASSLSMRGSGNTIYF	TGCGCCAGCAGCTTGAGTATGCGGGGCTCTGGAAACACCATATATTTT
TRBV11-2	NA	TRBJ1-2	CASSLDRSGYTF	TGTGCCAGCAGCTTAGATAGGAGTGGCTACACCTTC
TRBV11-2	TRBD1	TRBJ1-2	CASSPRTGEGYGYTF	TGTGCCAGCAGCCCGCGGACAGGCGAGGGCTATGGCTACACCTTC
TRBV27	NA	TRBJ1-5	CASSLDRQLQPQHF	TGTGCCAGCAGCCTTGACAGACAATTACAGCCCCAGCATTTT
TRBV9	NA	TRBJ1-3	CASSVADSGNTIYF	TGTGCCAGCAGCGTGGCAGACTCTGGAAACACCATATATTTT
TRBV7-6	NA	TRBJ1-1	CASSPRAAGASTEAFF	TGTGCCAGCAGCCCTAGGGCGGCGGGCGCTTCCACTGAAGCTTTCTTT
TRBV4-1	NA	TRBJ2-3	CASSQDSGGGPSTDTQYF	TGCGCCAGCAGCCAAGATTCTGGCGGGGGCCCTAGCACAGATACGCAGTATTTT